One sample yielded the 10 T cell receptor beta chains listed below, sequenced in a study of spatial heterogeneity in lung cancer. Time point described: sample taken at primary tumor resection. Sequencing was performed on whole RNA extracted from tumor and nontumor lung tissue, or from frozen PBMC, and the material was left unsorted. TCRdb recomputed calls from the 5' RACE reads with MiXCR, one row per CDR3 protein. This sample has under 13,000 distinct CDR3 sequences; roughly 6.2% occur once, and the top ten carry under 30%. The input for sequencing was PBMCs, taken at surgery. All receptors derive from a male donor with early-stage non-small cell lung cancer.

As to this clonotype: Being off target in a library aimed at alpha chains, this beta chain has a size of little meaning. V is TRBV28 and J is TRBJ2-7, with TRBD2 matching 9 bases. With V trimmed by 3 bases and J by 0 bases, 6 bases remained unmatched. The CDR3 spans 16 residues. Looked up from germline, CDR1 is MDHEN and CDR2 is SYDVKM. The chain's CDR3 is CASSFPAGGLSYEQYF. CDR3 nucleotide sequence: TGTGCCAGCAGTTTCCCAGCGGGAGGACTCTCCTACGAGCAGTACTTC.

In this sample, this clonotype turned up many times. With the library built for alpha chains, this beta chain is off target and its frequency is not meaningful. The rearrangement uses TRBV5-6 and TRBJ1-5, with D unclear. The CDR3 length is 15 residues. Per the germline V gene, CDR1 is SGHDT and CDR2 is YYEEEE. V was trimmed by 0 bases and J by 2 bases, leaving 9 bases between them. CDR3 sequence reads: CASSLGGLGNQPQHF. In DNA form, the CDR3 reads TGTGCCAGCAGCTTGGGGGGATTGGGCAATCAGCCCCAGCATTTT.

The sample holds many counts of this clonotype. This beta chain came through as a stray read in a library set up for alpha chains, and its size says little. The chain combines TRBV29-1 with TRBJ2-1; a weak D match, TRBD2 (7 bases). The CDR3 is 12 amino acids. V lost 4 bases to trimming and J lost 9 bases, with 13 bases between them. Germline assignment: CDR1 SQVTM and CDR2 ANQGSEA. CDR3 DNA: TGCAGCGTTGTGGCGGGGGCACGTGAGCAGTTCTTC. This translates into CSVVAGAREQFF.

This clonotype was recorded many times. For a library built for alpha chains, this beta chain is a stray read; little rests on its size. The rearrangement joins TRBV7-9 to TRBJ2-3; possible D gene TRBD1, 5 bases. Germline values: CDR1 SEHNR, CDR2 FQNEAQ (reference sequence). Trimming pared 8 bases from V and 1 base from J, leaving 13 bases between. The CDR3 spans 14 residues. Here the CDR3 reads CASVQGAGTDTQYF. CDR3 bases: TGTGCCAGCGTGCAAGGGGCCGGCACAGATACGCAGTATTTT.

This clonotype was counted a few times. A library prepared for alpha chains yielded this beta chain as an off-target read; its size is of little meaning. The rearrangement uses TRBV7-9 and TRBJ1-1, with 8 bases lining up with TRBD1. The CDR3 is 17 amino acids. In germline, CDR1 is SEHNR, CDR2 FQNEAQ (reference sequence). V shed 4 bases and J 1 base; nucleotides not matched to a gene: 11. CDR3 sequence (DNA): TGTGCCAGCAGCTCCGGACAGGGACAGCTTAAGAACACTGAAGCTTTCTTT. It encodes CASSSGQGQLKNTEAFF. Combining the CDR3 with reference TRBV7-9 and TRBJ1-1 gives the whole variable domain DTGVSQNPRHKITKRGQNVTFRCDPISEHNRLYWYRQTLGQGPEFLTYFQNEAQLEKSRLLSDRFSAERPKGSFSTLEIQRTEQGDSAMYLCASSSGQGQLKNTEAFFGQGTRLTVV.

Of note for this clonotype: This beta chain is off target for a library built for alpha chains, so its abundance means little. This chain connects TRBV3-1 to TRBJ1-4; the D is unclear. Germline V gene sequence: CDR1 LGHDT, CDR2 YNNKEL (reference sequence). Trimming took 1 base from V and 6 from J, leaving 9 bases between them. The CDR3 is 14 amino acids. CDR3 amino acids: CASSQAVGDEKLFF. In DNA form, the CDR3 reads TGTGCCAGCAGCCAAGCGGTTGGGGATGAAAAACTGTTTTTT.

This clonotype occurred a few times. This beta chain was picked up by a library intended for alpha chains and is off target, so its count carries little meaning. The chain carries TRBV27 and TRBJ1-5; 7 nucleotides agree with TRBD1. V lost 3 bases and J lost 9; bases outside the gene matches: 5. In germline, CDR1 is MNHEY, CDR2 SMNVEV (reference sequence). The CDR3 length is 13 residues. CDR3 sequence reads: CASSFLRDRPQHF. In DNA form, the CDR3 reads TGTGCCAGCAGTTTCCTGCGGGACAGGCCCCAGCATTTT.

Regarding this clonotype: This beta chain lies outside the target of a library built for alpha chains; its clone size means little. The chain joins TRBV20-1 to TRBJ2-1; the match to TRBD2 covers 10 bases. From germline, CDR1 is DFQATT and CDR2 SNEGSKA (reference sequence). The CDR3 covers 13 residues. J lost 7 bases, V lost 5 bases, and 5 bases had no gene match. The chain's CDR3 is CSAPLAGRNEQFF. The CDR3 coding sequence is TGCAGTGCTCCACTAGCGGGAAGAAATGAGCAGTTCTTC.

Points on this clonotype: For a library built for alpha chains, this beta chain is a stray read; little rests on its size. The rearrangement uses TRBV30 and TRBJ1-5; D ambiguous. The CDR3 loop spans 12 amino acids. V was shortened by 2 bases and J by 7 bases, with 9 bases between the two germline ends. The V gene's germline CDR1 is GTSNPN and CDR2 SVGIG (reference sequence). CDR3 in DNA: TGTGCCTGGAGTAGGGTCAACCAGCCCCAGCATTTT. Protein product: CAWSRVNQPQHF.

This clonotype appeared many times. As an off-target read in a library built for alpha chains, this beta chain has a frequency of little significance. V usage is TRBV5-4 and J usage is TRBJ1-1; possibly TRBD1 for D (6 bases). The germline CDR1 and CDR2 sequences are SGHNT and YYREEE (reference sequence). With 6 bases removed from V and 4 bases from J, the gap between germline ends came to 19 bases. The length of the CDR3 is 15 residues. In DNA, the CDR3 is TGTGCCAGCACCGAAAGTGGGGGCTTATTCACTGAAGCTTTCTTT. Translation: CASTESGGLFTEAFF.